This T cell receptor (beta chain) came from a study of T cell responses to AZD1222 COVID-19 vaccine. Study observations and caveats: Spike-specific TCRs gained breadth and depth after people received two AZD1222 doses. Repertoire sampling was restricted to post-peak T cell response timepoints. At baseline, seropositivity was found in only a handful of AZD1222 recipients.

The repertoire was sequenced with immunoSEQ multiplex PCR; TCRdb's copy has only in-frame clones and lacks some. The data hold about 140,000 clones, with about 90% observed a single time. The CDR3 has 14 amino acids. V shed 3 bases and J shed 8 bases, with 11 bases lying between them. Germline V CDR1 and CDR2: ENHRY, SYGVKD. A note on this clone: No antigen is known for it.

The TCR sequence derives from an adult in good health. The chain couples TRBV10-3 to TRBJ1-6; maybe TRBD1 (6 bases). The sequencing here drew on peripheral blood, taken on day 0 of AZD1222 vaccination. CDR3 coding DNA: TGTGCCATCAGTGACACAGGGTGGGATTCACCCCTCCACTTT. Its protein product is CAISDTGWDSPLHF.